This T cell receptor (beta chain) was captured in a study of shared clonotypes between healthy human individuals (TCRdb year 2020). Study-level background: Three men and two women, aged 18 to 49 years, made up the cohort. For each donor, CD4 naive and CD4 memory were each given three plates, CD8 naive was given two plates, and CD8 memory was given one plate. To estimate repertoire size and how much clonotypes are shared between individuals, the study performed deep sequencing of blood TCR repertoires from about five healthy adults. Different laboratories and diverse techniques were used to prepare libraries and sequence TCR repertoires, to increase sequencing depth and limit assay-specific biases. Each donor's leukapheresis produced roughly between roughly 0.9 and 8.9 billion PBMCs. The research as a whole found: When a handful of donors were compared, the shared fraction of clonotypes was roughly 5% for naive CD4, 3.5% for naive CD8, 2% to 2.5% for memory CD4, and roughly 0.43% for memory CD8. Because the study included only a small number of donors, the genetic and exposure-history diversity represented was limited. Only blood was sampled, and tissue TCR repertoires likely differ from those in blood. Based on pairwise subsampling, the degree of clonotype sharing among donors was expected to be affected by sequencing depth. Larger estimated clonotype richness was generally found for naive subsets than for memory subsets. Even with the large sequencing depth, rarefaction of the sorted-subset datasets indicated that sequencing was incomplete. Compared with non-shared clonotypes, clonotypes shared by all four sorted-subset donors had higher generation probabilities.

Healthy HIV-negative adults with no recently reported acute infections or vaccinations were included as donors. Every donor was a Caucasian adult living in Nashville, Tennessee, USA. CD4+ T cells were enriched by magnetic negative selection; naive cells were then positively selected on CD45RA, and the negative fraction formed the memory subset. Blood was obtained by leukapheresis, after which PBMCs were separated by Ficoll-Histopaque density gradient centrifugation and cryopreserved in liquid nitrogen vapor phase. Analytical flow cytometry was used to check the purity and quantity of every magnetically sorted T cell population. From each sorted fraction, genomic DNA was isolated and quantified by UV absorbance on a Nanodrop 2000c. Worth noting for this clone: Its specific antigen is unknown. Within one base of it there is no much larger clone, and no base qualities were kept.

TCR CDR3 regions were amplified from genomic DNA by multiplex PCR using the deep immunoSEQ assay. Extracted genomic DNA from each cell subset was distributed evenly across all wells of several immunoSEQ 96-well plates, and each plate was treated as a replicate. For sorted subsets, 200 ng of genomic DNA, equivalent to 25,000 to 35,000 T cell genomes, went into each replicate PCR. The purified libraries were quantified using a Qubit 3.0 fluorometer, sized with a Bioanalyzer 2100, and then quantified again using the KAPA Library Quantification kit. Every immunoSEQ 96-well plate was sequenced on a dedicated single-read 150-cycle Illumina NextSeq 550 flow cell. The authors processed their data as follows. Because the immunoSEQ output included only junctional sequences and no quality scores, the filtering could not be the same as the filtering used for full-length reads. Sequences were annotated with PyIR, a Python wrapper for IgBLAST v1.9, and V/J genes and CDR3 were assigned using IMGT germline references. Reads were removed for weak V/J assignments (E-value above 1e-6), missing CDR3, stop codons, out-of-frame junctions, or ambiguous translated residues. V3J clonotypes were defined by identical inferred V gene, J gene, and CDR3 amino acid sequence. Percentage overlap between repertoires was computed as shared unique clonotypes divided by the size of the smaller repertoire. Repertoire richness was assessed with RTK rarefaction, the Chao1 estimator, and Recon v2.1 estimates of unobserved clonotypes. OLGA was used to compute generation probabilities for all TCRbeta clonotypes that the gDNA method yielded from a handful of donors. TCRdb provides this immuneACCESS table in a form limited to in-frame rearrangements. Some clones are lacking; in checked studies, under half of them reflect an unresolved V gene, and why the rest are absent is not known. That table supplies the V and J calls and clone size; D and trimming were determined from the DNA. Across this sample there are about 2 million clones, with roughly 95% seen only once. 0.13% of the sample rests with the top ten.

The sequenced sample was naive CD4+ T cells sorted from blood. The cell subset or site label, read with the paper, signifies: CD45RA+ positively selected. The sequence came from a man between 18 and 29 years old in good health.

The nucleotide sequence reads as follows: TGTGCCAGCAGTTACAAACGGGCTGAAGCTTTCTTT. Translated, it reads CASSYKRAEAFF. The sequence is built from TRBV6-6 and TRBJ1-1; the D gene identity is not certain. The CDR3 spans 12 residues, from the cysteine through the phenylalanine. The retained sequence is limited to the CDR3, 36 bases, with the frame set at the first base. A distance of 7 bases separates the germline ends of V and J, which lose 2 bases and 6 bases respectively. CDR1 and CDR2, looked up from the germline V gene (reference sequence), are MNHNY and SVGAGI.